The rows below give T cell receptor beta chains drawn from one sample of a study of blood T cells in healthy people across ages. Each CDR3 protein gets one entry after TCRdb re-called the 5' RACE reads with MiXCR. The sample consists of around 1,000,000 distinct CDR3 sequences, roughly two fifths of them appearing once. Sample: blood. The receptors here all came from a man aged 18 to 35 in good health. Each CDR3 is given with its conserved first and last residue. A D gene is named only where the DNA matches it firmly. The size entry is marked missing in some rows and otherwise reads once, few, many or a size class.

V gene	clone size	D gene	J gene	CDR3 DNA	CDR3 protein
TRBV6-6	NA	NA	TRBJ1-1	TGTGCCAGCAGTTACCGGACAGACGAAGCTTTCTTT	CASSYRTDEAFF
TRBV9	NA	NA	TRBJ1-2	TGTGCCAGCAGCGGGGGACAAGCGGACTACACCTTC	CASSGGQADYTF
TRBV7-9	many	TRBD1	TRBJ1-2	TGTGCCAGCAGCATCAGGGGGACTAACTATGGCTACACCTTC	CASSIRGTNYGYTF
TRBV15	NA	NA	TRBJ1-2	TGTGCCACCAGCGAGGACAGAGGATATGGCTACACCTTC	CATSEDRGYGYTF
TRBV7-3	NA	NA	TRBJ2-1	TGTGCCAGCAGCATTACAGCATCCCAAGAGACCCAGTTCTTC	CASSITASQETQFF
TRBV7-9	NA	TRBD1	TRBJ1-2	TGTGCCAGCAGCTCACGGGACAGGGCCGGGAACTATGGCTACACCTTC	CASSSRDRAGNYGYTF
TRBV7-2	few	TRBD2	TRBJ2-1	TGTGCCAGCAGCTCGACCTCTCTAGCGGGGGTTTACAATGAGCAGTTCTTC	CASSSTSLAGVYNEQFF
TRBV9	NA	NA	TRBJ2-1	TGTGCCAGCAGCGTAGACCCCTCCAGGGACCTTAGTAACAATGAGCAGTTCTTC	CASSVDPSRDLSNNEQFF
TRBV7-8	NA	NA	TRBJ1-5	TGTGCCAGCAGCCCGACGGCAGGGGAGAGAAATCAGCCCCAGCATTTT	CASSPTAGERNQPQHF
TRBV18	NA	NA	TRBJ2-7	TGTGCCAGCTCACTGCAGGGTTGGGACTACGAGCAGTACTTC	CASSLQGWDYEQYF
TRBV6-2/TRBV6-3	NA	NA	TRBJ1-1	TGTGCCAGCAGTTATGTCCCCGGGCCCACTGAAGCTTTCTTT	CASSYVPGPTEAFF
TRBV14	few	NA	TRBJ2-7	TGTGCCAGCAGCCAAGACCCCAGGATGAGCTCCTACGAGCAGTACTTC	CASSQDPRMSSYEQYF
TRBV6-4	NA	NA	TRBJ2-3	TGTGCCAGCAGCTCAGCTATGGGCACAGATACGCAGTATTTT	CASSSAMGTDTQYF
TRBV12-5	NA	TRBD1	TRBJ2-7	TGTGCAACTGAAATTCGACAGGGGGGTAATGAGCAGTACTTC	CATEIRQGGNEQYF
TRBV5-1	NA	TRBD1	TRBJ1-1	TGCGCCAGCAGCTTAGGACAGGGAGAGAAAGCTTTCTTT	CASSLGQGEKAFF
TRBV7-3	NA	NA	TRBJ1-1	TGTGCCAGCAGCTTTAATAGTGGGACTGAAGCTTTCTTT	CASSFNSGTEAFF
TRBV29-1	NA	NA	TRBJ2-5	TGCAGCGTTGATAGAGACTCCCAAGAGACCCAGTACTTC	CSVDRDSQETQYF
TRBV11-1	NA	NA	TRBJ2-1	TGTGCCAGCAGCTTAGGGGGAACCATCTCCTACAATGAGCAGTTCTTC	CASSLGGTISYNEQFF
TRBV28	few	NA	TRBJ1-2	TGTGCCAGCAGTTTTCCTCAGGGGACGAGCAACTATGGCTACACCTTC	CASSFPQGTSNYGYTF
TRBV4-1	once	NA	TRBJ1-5	TGCGCCAGCAGCCAAGATCTCCGGGGGGCGGGTCAGCCCCAGCATTTT	CASSQDLRGAGQPQHF
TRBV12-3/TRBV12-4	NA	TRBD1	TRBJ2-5	TGTGCCAGCAGTTTATTCGCGGACAGGGAGAGGCAAGAGACCCAGTACTTC	CASSLFADRERQETQYF
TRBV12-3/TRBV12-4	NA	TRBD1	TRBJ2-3	TGTGCCGACGACAGGGGGCGTTCAGATACGCAGTATTTT	CADDRGRSDTQYF
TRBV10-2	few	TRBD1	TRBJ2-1	TGCGCCAGCAGTGGAGGGGGCTTATGGAGCTCCTACAATGAGCAGTTCTTC	CASSGGGLWSSYNEQFF
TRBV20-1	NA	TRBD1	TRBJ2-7	TGCAGTGCTGGACAGGGGCGAGTCTACAATGAGCAGTACTTC	CSAGQGRVYNEQYF
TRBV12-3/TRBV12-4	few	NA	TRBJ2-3	TGTGCCAGCAGCATTGGGCTAAAGGGTGCCTATACGCAGTATTTT	CASSIGLKGAYTQYF
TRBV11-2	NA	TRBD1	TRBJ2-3	TGTGCCAGCAGTCGAGGGACAGGGAGTTTTGATACGCAGTATTTT	CASSRGTGSFDTQYF
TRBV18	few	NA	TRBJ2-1	TGTGCCAGCTCACCGTCTTATGAAGAGCAGTTCTTC	CASSPSYEEQFF
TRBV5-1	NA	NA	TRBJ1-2	TGCGCCAGCAGCCCCTCCGCGTCACATAACTATGGCTACACCTTC	CASSPSASHNYGYTF
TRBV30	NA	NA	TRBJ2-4	TGTGCCTGGAGTCCAGGGAAGGCCAAAAACATTCAGTACTTC	CAWSPGKAKNIQYF
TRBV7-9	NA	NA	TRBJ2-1	TGTGCCAGCAGCAAATTAACCCGACCGGGACCCCGGATCAATGAGCAGTTCTTC	CASSKLTRPGPRINEQFF
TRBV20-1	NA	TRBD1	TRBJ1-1	TGCAGTGCCCGGACAGGGGGTTCAAACACTGAAGCTTTCTTT	CSARTGGSNTEAFF
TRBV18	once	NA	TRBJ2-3	TGTGCCAGCTCACCACTCTCAGGAAGCACAGATACGCAGTATTTT	CASSPLSGSTDTQYF
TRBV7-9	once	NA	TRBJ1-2	TGTGCCAGCCTTTCTGCCTATGGCTACACCTTC	CASLSAYGYTF
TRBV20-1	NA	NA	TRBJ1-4	TGCAGTGCTAGTCGAGGCAGGGCGAATGAAAAACTGTTTTTT	CSASRGRANEKLFF
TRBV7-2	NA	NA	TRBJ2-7	TGTGCCAGCAGCTTACACCGGGAGCAGTACTTC	CASSLHREQYF
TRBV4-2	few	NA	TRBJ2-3	TGTGCCAGCAGCCCGCTATGGGCTAGCGACACAGATACGCAGTATTTT	CASSPLWASDTDTQYF
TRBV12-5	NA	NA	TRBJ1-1	TGTGCTAGTGGTTTTGGTACATCCCAGAGACAGGTCACTGAAGCTTTCTTT	CASGFGTSQRQVTEAFF
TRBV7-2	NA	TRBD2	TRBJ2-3	TGTGCCAGCAGCTTAGACGGGACTAGAGCAGATACGCAGTATTTT	CASSLDGTRADTQYF
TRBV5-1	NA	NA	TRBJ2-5	TGCGCCAGCAGCTTGGACAAATGGCCAGAGACCCAGTACTTC	CASSLDKWPETQYF
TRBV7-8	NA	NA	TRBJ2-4	TGTGCCAGCAGCTTAGGGGGGGCAGGGCTAAACATTCAGTACTTC	CASSLGGAGLNIQYF
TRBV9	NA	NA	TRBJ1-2	TGTGCCAGCAGCGTAGCGGTGAAGGACTATGGCTACACCTTC	CASSVAVKDYGYTF
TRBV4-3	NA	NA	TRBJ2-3	TGCGCCAGCAGCCAAGGTTTATCCTTTAGCACAGATACGCAGTATTTT	CASSQGLSFSTDTQYF
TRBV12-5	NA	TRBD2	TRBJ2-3	TGTGCTAGTGGGGGAGGGGTCCTTTTCACAGATACGCAGTATTTT	CASGGGVLFTDTQYF
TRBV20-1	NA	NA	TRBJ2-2	TGCAGTGCTAGGGAGGGAGTGAACACCGGGGAGCTGTTTTTT	CSAREGVNTGELFF
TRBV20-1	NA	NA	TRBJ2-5	TGCAGTGCTCTGGAGGGAGGAGAGACCCAGTACTTC	CSALEGGETQYF
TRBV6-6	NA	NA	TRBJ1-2	TGTGCCAGCAGCCAGAGAGGGGAATCTAACTATGGCTACACCTTC	CASSQRGESNYGYTF
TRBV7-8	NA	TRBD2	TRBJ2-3	TGTGCCAGCAGCGTAGAGCGGGGGGGGGATACGCAGTATTTT	CASSVERGGDTQYF
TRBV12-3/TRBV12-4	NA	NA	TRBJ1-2	TGTGCCAGCAGTATGACCGGGACATCTTTTCGCGGCTACACCTTC	CASSMTGTSFRGYTF
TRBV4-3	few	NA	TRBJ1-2	TGCTCCAGCAGCCAAGATCCGGGGCATCGGTATGGCTACACCTTC	CSSSQDPGHRYGYTF
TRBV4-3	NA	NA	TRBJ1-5	TGCGCCAGCAGCCAAAGTCCAAGGCAGCCCCAGCATTTT	CASSQSPRQPQHF
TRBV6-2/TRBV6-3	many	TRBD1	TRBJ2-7	TGTGCCAGCAGTTCACCCGGGACAGGGGTCTACGAGCAGTACTTC	CASSSPGTGVYEQYF
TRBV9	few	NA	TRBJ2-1	TGTGCCAGCAGCGCAGCCGGGACGGTGAGCTCCTACAATGAGCAGTTCTTC	CASSAAGTVSSYNEQFF
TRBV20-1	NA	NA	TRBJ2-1	TGCAGTGCTAGAGCGCAGTATGAGCAGTTCTTC	CSARAQYEQFF
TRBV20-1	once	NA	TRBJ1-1	TGCAGTGCTTCGGAAGCTCAAGGCACTGAAGCTTTCTTT	CSASEAQGTEAFF
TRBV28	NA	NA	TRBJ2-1	TGTGCCAGCAGCAGTGACCGACGCTCCTACAATGAGCAGTTCTTC	CASSSDRRSYNEQFF
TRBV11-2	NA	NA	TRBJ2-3	TGTGCCAGCATCCCAACTCCCTCAGATACGCAGTATTTT	CASIPTPSDTQYF
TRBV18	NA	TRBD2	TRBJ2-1	TGTGCCAGCTCACCATCGAGCGGGGGGCCGGAGAGATGGTTCTTC	CASSPSSGGPERWFF